This T cell receptor (beta chain) was retrieved from a study of cytomegalovirus exposure and HLA in healthy donors (dated 2017 in TCRdb). In the study overall: An earlier analysis of about 560 of the donors reported approximately 280 Gb of sequence data and 117 million unique TCR beta sequences obtained from about 179 million T cells. Because of strong linkage in the cohort, 5 or 6 DR-DQ haplotypes were treated as single units for association and clustering. Using immunosequencing, the study profiled T cell repertoires from fewer than 850 subjects and related those repertoires to cytomegalovirus serostatus. HLA typing included class I and class II loci at four-digit resolution. An early release covering roughly 640 HLA-typed donors comprised around 300 gigabases of sequencing data and 85 million to 100 million unique TCR sequences. To study patterns of TCR occurrence, a later analysis re-analyzed previously published TCR beta repertoires from several hundred donors and added high-resolution HLA genotyping. Rather than using new phenotypic data, the later analysis identified candidate immune exposures from TCR beta sequences and from how often those sequences occurred across donors. The study aimed to test whether cataloging public T cell receptors could reveal signatures of past pathogen exposure. In addition to the first cohort of 666 subjects, a separate validation cohort of 130 or so different subjects was used. Typing coverage differed by locus: A, B, C, DRB1 and DQB1 were typed in roughly 629-630 donors, DQA1 in approximately 520, DPA1 in some 570, and DPB1 in 450 to 480. The genetic ancestry cluster associated with self-reported Caucasian donors included 81% of the roughly 400 genotyped donors. Donor age, sex, ethnicity and CMV serostatus were compiled alongside the repertoire data. To predict cytomegalovirus infection status, the study combined high-throughput TCR immunosequencing, statistical association of individual TCRs with disease status, and machine learning. Every repertoire in the discovery cohort had been generated on one and the same sequencing platform. In an earlier analysis of a few hundred of the donors, high-throughput TCR beta sequencing was used to judge whether each TCR beta V gene segment behaved as functional or pseudogenic. Among almost 400 genotyped donors of the cohort, an average of approximately 250,000 unique TCR beta nucleotide sequences were sequenced per donor, around a sixth of them non-productive. In a later genetic analysis, genome-wide SNP genotypes for about three fifths of the 666 donors were used, and that subset was treated as a discovery cohort.

The study at large found these results: An earlier analysis of approximately 530 of the donors showed that most TCR beta V segments appeared in productive rearrangements either about 87% or about 30% of the time, which broadly matched IMGT annotations. The presence/absence analyses assumed that sequencing depth was roughly uniform across donors, and that assumption may not be true. In vitro tests confirmed that three of the cytomegalovirus-associated TCR beta chains recognize cytomegalovirus antigens. A later analysis found that HLA-associated TCR beta chains were more clonally expanded and had lower generation probabilities than equally common non-associated chains. A cluster of highly shared sequence variants was judged likely to represent a technical artifact of the sequencing pipeline. Assigning TCR associations to individual alleles was difficult when HLA alleles, especially DR and DQ, strongly co-occurred. V-gene and J-gene trimming of TCR beta chains was associated with a missense DCLRE1C variant in a later genetic analysis, and the association was replicated in an independent cohort. This cohort had only TCR beta chains sequenced, and the lack of alpha or paired-chain data limited which features could be detected. According to a later analysis, parvovirus B19, influenza, CMV and Epstein-Barr virus appeared linked to several top co-occurrence clusters. In a later analysis, TCR association rates were found to vary across HLA loci, with the most associated TCRs seen for DRB1 alleles and the fewest for HLA-C alleles. A further reported finding was that TCR beta sequences accurately predicted the HLA-A and HLA-B alleles for most subjects in the first cohort. According to a later genetic analysis, donors in an Asian-associated ancestry cluster had fewer N-insertions in productive TCRs than the roughly 670-donor mean. In the study, about 150 TCR beta chains were listed as associated with cytomegalovirus. Across donors, most TCR sequences were observed very rarely, whereas some public TCRs were present in many individuals. Because HLA typing was unavailable for some donors at each locus, only the typed subset was used in association tests. According to a later analysis, most CMV-associated TCR beta chains appeared to be HLA-restricted, and the HLA associations seemed to be driven largely by CMV exposure. Because counts were too low, approximately 18 rarely observed V segments, including chromosome 9 orphons, were excluded from the earlier analysis of 587 of the donors. Specific HLA alleles were associated with roughly 17,000 TCR beta sequences at a false discovery rate of 0.05 in a later analysis. Correlated functional status among segregating V segments might reflect linkage disequilibrium, but an unknown experimental factor could not be ruled out. The authors suggested that the approach could potentially be generalized to other disease states and immunological phenotypes. Cytomegalovirus status was reported to be diagnosed by the classifier with high specificity and sensitivity in both the original and validation cohorts. The only immune exposure information available for the cohort was CMV serostatus.

Note on this clone: What antigen it recognizes has not been identified. No per-base quality is available; no much larger clone lies one base away.

In total, around 600 healthy bone marrow donors made up the cohort. All cohort members were sampled while nominally healthy, although unrecorded immune exposures were likely present. The donor was CMV seronegative and was included in the group of under 450 seronegative cohort members. A peripheral blood sample was provided by each donor, and peripheral blood mononuclear cells were used for TCR beta sequencing. The Qiagen DNeasy Blood Extraction Kit was used to extract genomic DNA from the blood cell samples. The method behind the library was the immunoSEQ multiplex PCR assay. For the multiplex PCR, a mixture combining 60 forward primers for TCR Vbeta segments and 13 reverse primers for TCR Jbeta segments was used. The CDR3 region of rearranged TCR beta genes was amplified from genomic DNA by a multiplex PCR assay. The Illumina HiSeq System was used to sequence the amplified TCR beta libraries as 87-base-pair reads. The original pipeline was this. Across the 500 to 700 repertoires, a later analysis counted tens of millions of unique TCR beta chains, 8.5 million to 12 million of which were shared by at least two donors. Raw reads were error-corrected and collapsed into unique sequences by a nearest-neighbor algorithm in which closely related sequences were merged to remove PCR and sequencing errors. Alignment of CDR3 sequences to IMGT reference sequences was used to assign V, D and J gene segments. For a sequence to be retained, a match of at least six nucleotides to both a V gene segment and a J gene segment was required. A rearrangement was called productive if the CDR3 had no stop codons and remained in frame with V and J, and every other rearrangement was called non-productive. CDR3 was defined according to IMGT convention as the region running from the second conserved V-encoded cysteine to the conserved J-encoded phenylalanine. Sequences without an unambiguous match to a single V gene segment were excluded from the earlier analysis of a few hundred of the donors. An earlier analysis of a few hundred of the donors classified V segments as functional when productive rearrangements were above 56.7% and as segregating when the standard deviation between donors was above 5%. A statistical classification framework was built to diagnose cytomegalovirus status from the catalog of TCR beta chain sequences. A later analysis assigned V and J genes by comparing TCR nucleotide sequences with IMGT/GENE-DB human TR gene sequences. A later analysis assigned CDR3 sequences and most-parsimonious VDJ recombination scenarios with the TCRdist pipeline. In a later analysis, every TCR beta chain was defined by the combination of its CDR3 amino acid sequence and its V-gene family, and reads without a unique V-gene family were dropped. In a later analysis, 550 to 650 highly shared, low-generation-probability nucleotide sequences were removed to address suspected cross-contamination and a sequencing artifact. In a later analysis, a clonal expansion index was calculated for each public chain from normalized within-repertoire ranks of inferred template counts. In a later analysis, generation probabilities were computed using a VDJ recombination model fitted to out-of-frame rearrangements, and the results were checked against IGoR. In a later analysis, hypergeometric tests were used to score TCR-TCR, TCR-HLA and TCR-CMV co-occurrence, with a repertoire-size bias correction applied to TCR pairs. False discovery rates were estimated in a later analysis by permuting HLA or CMV assignments 20 times. In a later analysis, co-occurring TCRs were grouped using DBSCAN, and TCRdist sequence similarity was added for clustering within HLA-allele-positive subsets. Co-occurrence clustering excluded repertoires with fewer than 30,000 or more than 120,000 public chains, plus five with anomalous nucleotide sharing. TCRdb's version of the immuneACCESS table is confined to in-frame rearrangements and falls short of the full clone set. An unresolved V gene accounts for under half of the shortfall where checked; the remainder is of unknown origin. V, J and clone size are those of that table, while D and trimming were read from the DNA. The sample table contains 160,000 or so clones; only one count was recorded for roughly 85% of them. The ten most abundant clones make up around 1.3% of the sample.

This receptor was taken from a woman between 45 and 60 years old in good health and CMV-seronegative. The sequenced material came from PBMCs.

Here is the DNA: TGTGCCAGCAGCGACGGGGGACCGCCCAAGTATGGCTACACCTTC. This is translated as CASSDGGPPKYGYTF. The sequence is built from TRBV2 and TRBJ1-2; TRBD1 is a weak D gene call, 5 bases matching. Counted from cysteine to phenylalanine, this CDR3 has 15 amino acids. The entry retains the CDR3 DNA only, 45 bases that are in frame from base 1. Per the germline V gene, SNHLY is the CDR1 and FYNNEI is the CDR2. V is cut by 6 bases and J by 5 bases, and the space between the germline ends is 19 bases.